The present entry profiles one T cell receptor (beta chain) with its context. In the source study's methods: For nucleated cells, counts were estimated from reference gene primer amplification. Only in-frame clones appear in the TCRdb table, and some are missing; sequencing was by immunoSEQ multiplex PCR. V, J and clone size are taken as reported in that table, and D and trimming were inferred from the DNA itself. The sample holds some 370,000 clones; 70% to 90% are singletons and the top ten take approximately 1.2%. The data derive from a study of blood T cell repertoires in COVID-19. Study background: Material from acute and convalescent COVID-19 was sourced from the United States, Italy and Spain. From T cells, B-cell-depleted T cells, or PBMCs came the material, which was cDNA or gDNA.

Sequencing was done on a sample of peripheral blood. The sequence was collected from a man in his forties with acute or convalescent COVID-19.

CDR3 sequence: CATSDPPRAPRCGNTEAFF. CDR3 DNA sequence: TGTGCCACCAGTGATCCGCCCAGGGCTCCGCGATGCGGGAACACTGAAGCTTTCTTT. The chain joins TRBV24-1 to TRBJ1-1; D is possibly TRBD1 (5 bases). V was pared by 3 bases and J by 1 base, with 23 bases between. The CDR3 sequence is 19 residues long. Germline V lookup: CDR1 KGHDR, CDR2 SFDVKD.